The T cell receptor beta chain under discussion was sequenced for a study of T cells in localized non-small cell lung cancer. Study-wide results and caveats: Patients showing higher blood T cell density tended to see longer overall survival. Uninvolved adjacent lung showed higher T cell clonality than tumor. Sequencing involved a lone tumor region, leaving heterogeneity possible.

The assay was immunoSEQ multiplex PCR, and TCRdb's table has in-frame clones only and misses some. This sample has about 40,000 clones, with around 87% found just once. As regards this clone: Antigen specificity is unknown.

The V end was cut by 4 bases, the J end by 3 bases, with 7 bases between. CDR3 size: 13 residues. Germline V gives CDR1 SGHKS, CDR2 YYEKEE (reference sequence). This TCR was sampled from a man between 40 and 70 years old with stage I lung adenocarcinoma. This chain uses TRBV5-5 with TRBJ1-4; D is ambiguous. Here the sequenced sample was peripheral blood, taken before any cancer treatment. The CDR3 region has the DNA TGTGCCAGCAGCCCGGAACCTAATGAAAAACTGTTTTTT. Translated: CASSPEPNEKLFF.